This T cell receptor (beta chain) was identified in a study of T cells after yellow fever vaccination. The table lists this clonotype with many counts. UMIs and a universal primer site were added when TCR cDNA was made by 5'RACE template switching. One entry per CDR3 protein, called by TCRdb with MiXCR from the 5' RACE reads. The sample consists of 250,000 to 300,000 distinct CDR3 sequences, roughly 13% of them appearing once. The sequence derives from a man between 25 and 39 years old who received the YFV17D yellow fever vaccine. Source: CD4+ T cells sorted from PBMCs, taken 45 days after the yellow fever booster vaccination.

CDR3 nucleotides: TGTGCCATCAGTGGGACAGGACGAAGCTCCTACGAGCAGTACTTC. Translating gives CAISGTGRSSYEQYF. The rearrangement links TRBV10-3 to TRBJ2-7; 7 bases line up with TRBD1. The CDR3 runs to 15 residues. Germline CDR1 ENHRY, CDR2 SYGVKD. Trimming removed 4 bases from V and 0 bases from J; junction bases left unmatched: 6.